The clone carrying this TCR beta chain was recorded only once. Its ends do not fully match the called genes, so a read error is possible. These data come from a study of response to subunit inactivated influenza vaccine. MiXCR was run by TCRdb on the RT-PCR reads, yielding one entry per CDR3 protein. The table has 540,000 or so distinct CDR3 sequences, about an eighth seen once. This CDR3 comprises 15 residues. Germline assignment: CDR1 SSHAT and CDR2 FNYEAQ (reference sequence). The sequencing here drew on PBMCs from blood, taken about 6 weeks after vaccination. The receptor was isolated from a man between 45 and 60 years old who received an inactivated influenza vaccine. The chain recombines TRBV7-7 with TRBJ2-7; 8 positions agree with TRBD1. The CDR3 bases are TGTGCTAGCAGCCCGACAGGGGCGATTTTCTACGAGCAGTACTTC. The encoded protein is CASSPTGAIFYEQYF.